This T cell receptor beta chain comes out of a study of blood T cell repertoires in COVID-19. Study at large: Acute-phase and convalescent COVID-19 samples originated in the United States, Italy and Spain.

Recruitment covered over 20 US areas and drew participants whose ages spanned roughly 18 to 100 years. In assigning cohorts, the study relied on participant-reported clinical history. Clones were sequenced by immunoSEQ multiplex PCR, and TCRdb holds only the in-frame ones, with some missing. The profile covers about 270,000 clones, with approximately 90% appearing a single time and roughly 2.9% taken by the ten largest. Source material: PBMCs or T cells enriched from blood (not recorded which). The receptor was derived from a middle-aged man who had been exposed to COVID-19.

CDR3 sequence: CSVEADSGEQFF. The CDR3 DNA reads TGCAGCGTTGAAGCGGACAGTGGGGAGCAGTTCTTC. The chain has TRBV29-1 and TRBJ2-1; TRBD1 is a possible D gene (6 bases). Germline V gene sequence: CDR1 SQVTM, CDR2 ANQGSEA. V was pared by 1 base and J by 10 bases, with 11 bases between. The CDR3 loop spans 12 amino acids.